This T cell receptor beta chain was sequenced during a study of cytomegalovirus exposure and HLA in healthy donors. Both 60 Vbeta primers and 13 Jbeta primers went into the PCR. Sequenced by immunoSEQ multiplex PCR; TCRdb stores in-frame clones only, minus some. The table includes 110,000 to 150,000 clones, about four fifths detected once. This clone was counted between two and nine times. The antigen remains undetermined. The germline V gene encodes CDR1 MGHDK and CDR2 SYGVNS. This CDR3 is built from 14 residues. The germline V and J ends were trimmed by 4 bases and 3 bases, with 12 bases remaining between them. Study observations and caveats: Previous analysis showed most TCR beta V segments were productive about 87% or about 30% of the time. Follow-up analysis later connected one missense variant in DCLRE1C with trimming of TCR beta V- and J-genes. The HLA-A and HLA-B alleles of most subjects were reportedly predicted accurately from TCR beta sequences.

The J gene is TRBJ1-2, the V gene TRBV25-1, with D possibly TRBD1 on 6 matching bases. Source material: PBMCs. The receptor comes from a man aged 40-49 years in good health and CMV-seronegative. The CDR3 reads CASSGTARYYGYTF. The CDR3, as DNA: TGTGCCAGCAGTGGGACAGCCCGATACTATGGCTACACCTTC.